The rows below give T cell receptor beta chains drawn from one sample of a study of T cells in Graves' hyperthyroidism and ophthalmopathy. TCRdb itself ran the multiplex PCR reads through MiXCR, one entry per CDR3 protein. The sample has about half a million distinct CDR3 sequences, about 16% seen once. Specimen: blood. These receptors were obtained from a young woman with Graves' ophthalmopathy. The CDR3 runs from the conserved cysteine through the conserved F or W. Fields, in order: clone size, D gene, V gene, J gene, CDR3 length, CDR3 DNA, CDR3 protein. D genes are given only for firm matches. Clone size, where shown, is once, few, many, or a class for clones that have expanded.

size: many; D: TRBD1; V: TRBV11-2; J: TRBJ1-1; length: 14; DNA: TGTGCCAGCAGCCAGGGGGCCGTGAACACTGAAGCTTTCTTT; CDR3: CASSQGAVNTEAFF
size: many; D: TRBD2; V: TRBV7-2; J: TRBJ2-7; length: 14; DNA: TGTGCCAGCAGCTTTTCCGGGGACTACTACGAGCAGTACTTC; CDR3: CASSFSGDYYEQYF
size: few; D: .; V: TRBV2; J: TRBJ2-7; length: 15; DNA: TGTGCCAGCACCCTGGGACTTTTAACCTCCTACGAGCAGTACTTC; CDR3: CASTLGLLTSYEQYF
size: few; D: .; V: TRBV28; J: TRBJ1-2; length: 13; DNA: TGTGCCAGCAGACTGACATCTAACTATGGCTACACCTTC; CDR3: CASRLTSNYGYTF
size: few; D: .; V: TRBV6-1; J: TRBJ2-1; length: 12; DNA: TGTGCCAGCGCAGGGGCCCTCAATGAGCAGTTCTTC; CDR3: CASAGALNEQFF
size: .; D: .; V: TRBV28; J: TRBJ1-4; length: 14; DNA: TGTGCCAGCAGTGGGGGGGGGGTTAGAGAAAAACTGTTTTTT; CDR3: CASSGGGVREKLFF
size: .; D: TRBD1; V: TRBV12-3/TRBV12-4; J: TRBJ2-5; length: 20; DNA: TGTGCCAGCAGTTTGGACAGGGACAAAACCCTGCCTTTTCCAGTAGAAACCCAGTACTTC; CDR3: CASSLDRDKTLPFPVETQYF
size: many; D: .; V: TRBV7-9; J: TRBJ2-1; length: 15; DNA: TGTGCCAGCACCTCACTAGCTCGGGGAGAAAATGAGCAGTTCTTC; CDR3: CASTSLARGENEQFF
size: many; D: .; V: TRBV29-1; J: TRBJ1-1; length: 13; DNA: TGCAGCGTTGCAACAGGGCGGGACACTGAAGCTTTCTTT; CDR3: CSVATGRDTEAFF
size: .; D: TRBD1; V: TRBV5-4; J: TRBJ1-2; length: 17; DNA: TGTGCCAGCAGCAAGGGACAGGGGGCCTCTGAGATCTATGGCTACACCTTC; CDR3: CASSKGQGASEIYGYTF
size: .; D: .; V: TRBV6-2/TRBV6-3; J: TRBJ2-7; length: 13; DNA: TGTGCCAGCAGAACTACAGGAGATTACGAGCAGTACTTC; CDR3: CASRTTGDYEQYF
size: many; D: TRBD1; V: TRBV20-1; J: TRBJ2-3; length: 16; DNA: TGCAGTGCTCAATCCGACAGGGGGGGTGGCCCAGATACGCAGTATTTT; CDR3: CSAQSDRGGGPDTQYF
size: few; D: TRBD1; V: TRBV7-9; J: TRBJ2-2; length: 19; DNA: TGTGCCAGCAGCCCTAAGAGGACAGGTGGAATAAGAGGCACCGGGGAGCTGTTTTTT; CDR3: CASSPKRTGGIRGTGELFF
size: .; D: TRBD1; V: TRBV27; J: TRBJ2-7; length: 15; DNA: TGTGCCAGCAGTTTATTCGGGACAGGTGTTTACGAGCAGTACTTC; CDR3: CASSLFGTGVYEQYF
size: many; D: .; V: TRBV6-1; J: TRBJ1-2; length: 15; DNA: TGTGCCAGCAGCTCCCGTGGCGTCGACTGGGTTGGCTACACCTTC; CDR3: CASSSRGVDWVGYTF
size: many; D: TRBD1; V: TRBV7-2; J: TRBJ1-6; length: 15; DNA: TGTGCCAGCAGCTCAGGACAGGGGAGGAATTCACCCCTCCACTTT; CDR3: CASSSGQGRNSPLHF
size: .; D: .; V: TRBV11-2; J: TRBJ2-1; length: 15; DNA: TGTGCCAGCAGCTTAGAGAGACCGATCTACAATGAGCAGTTCTTC; CDR3: CASSLERPIYNEQFF
size: many; D: TRBD1; V: TRBV4-2; J: TRBJ1-5; length: 16; DNA: TGTGCCAGCAGCCAAGAGCCGGACAGGGCTAATCAGCCCCAGCATTTT; CDR3: CASSQEPDRANQPQHF
size: few; D: TRBD1; V: TRBV24-1; J: TRBJ2-3; length: 16; DNA: TGTGCCGTAAACCCGAGGACAGGGGGGGGCTCAGATACGCAGTATTTT; CDR3: CAVNPRTGGGSDTQYF
size: many; D: TRBD2; V: TRBV20-1; J: TRBJ2-7; length: 14; DNA: TGCAGTGCTAGTATGGGGGGAGGGAGCTACGAGCAGTACTTC; CDR3: CSASMGGGSYEQYF
size: many; D: .; V: TRBV6-2/TRBV6-3; J: TRBJ2-7; length: 15; DNA: TGTGCCAGCTCCCCTGGGGGTATCACTTCCTACGAGCAGTACTTC; CDR3: CASSPGGITSYEQYF
size: few; D: .; V: TRBV11-3; J: TRBJ2-2; length: 16; DNA: TGTGCCAGCAGCCCCCGGGATGGTTGGGTATCCGGGGAGCTGTTTTTT; CDR3: CASSPRDGWVSGELFF
size: .; D: TRBD1; V: TRBV10-3; J: TRBJ2-3; length: 16; DNA: TGTGCCATCAGTGAGCCCCGGGACAGGGGCACAGATACGCAGTATTTT; CDR3: CAISEPRDRGTDTQYF
size: few; D: TRBD2; V: TRBV6-2/TRBV6-3; J: TRBJ2-1; length: 14; DNA: TGTGCCAGCACTGGACTAGCGACTAACAATGAGCAGTTCTTC; CDR3: CASTGLATNNEQFF
size: .; D: .; V: TRBV5-4; J: TRBJ2-3; length: 15; DNA: TGTGCCAGCAGCCGACGCGGGACGTACCCAGATACGCAGTATTTT; CDR3: CASSRRGTYPDTQYF
size: many; D: .; V: TRBV5-1; J: TRBJ1-1; length: 15; DNA: TGCGCCAGCAGCTTGGGGGGAGGGTTCGTCCCTGAAGCTTTCTTT; CDR3: CASSLGGGFVPEAFF
size: many; D: .; V: TRBV6-5; J: TRBJ2-1; length: 15; DNA: TGTGCCAGCAGTTACTCGATTGGCAGGGTCAATGAGCAGTTCTTC; CDR3: CASSYSIGRVNEQFF
size: few; D: TRBD1; V: TRBV12-3/TRBV12-4; J: TRBJ2-5; length: 15; DNA: TGTGCCAGCCTCCAGGGGACAGGGGCGGGAGAGACCCAGTACTTC; CDR3: CASLQGTGAGETQYF
size: many; D: TRBD1; V: TRBV2; J: TRBJ1-5; length: 13; DNA: TGTGCCAGCAGCGTACAGGGGAATCAGCCCCAGCATTTT; CDR3: CASSVQGNQPQHF
size: few; D: .; V: TRBV9; J: TRBJ1-1; length: 12; DNA: TGTGCCAGCAGCGTGACGGACACTGAAGCTTTCTTT; CDR3: CASSVTDTEAFF
size: many; D: TRBD2; V: TRBV7-9; J: TRBJ2-3; length: 14; DNA: TGTGCCAGCAGCTTTGGGAGGGGCACAGATACGCAGTATTTT; CDR3: CASSFGRGTDTQYF
size: .; D: .; V: TRBV5-1; J: TRBJ1-1; length: 16; DNA: TGCGCCAGCAGCTTAGTTGCGGGGGCATCGGACACTGAAGCTTTCTTT; CDR3: CASSLVAGASDTEAFF
size: .; D: TRBD1; V: TRBV2; J: TRBJ2-1; length: 14; DNA: TGTGCCAGCACCTCGGACAGGGTCTTTAATGAGCAGTTCTTC; CDR3: CASTSDRVFNEQFF
size: many; D: TRBD1; V: TRBV28; J: TRBJ2-1; length: 15; DNA: TGTGCCAGCAGTTTGGTCGGACAGGGACCTGATGAGCAGTTCTTC; CDR3: CASSLVGQGPDEQFF
size: few; D: .; V: TRBV28; J: TRBJ1-1; length: 19; DNA: TGTGCCAGCAGTTTCCCTATCTATATCGGACGAAGGGTGAGCACTGAAGCTTTCTTT; CDR3: CASSFPIYIGRRVSTEAFF
size: .; D: .; V: TRBV7-9; J: TRBJ1-2; length: 12; DNA: TGTGCCAGCAGCTTTGGGAGAGACGGCTACACCTTC; CDR3: CASSFGRDGYTF
size: .; D: .; V: TRBV14; J: TRBJ2-2; length: 19; DNA: TGTGCCAGCAGCCCCTACTGGGGGGGGCGGGAGAGGAAGACCGGGGAGCTGTTTTTT; CDR3: CASSPYWGGRERKTGELFF
size: .; D: .; V: TRBV20-1; J: TRBJ1-3; length: 11; DNA: TGCAGTGCTAGTCGGGGGGACACCATATATTTT; CDR3: CSASRGDTIYF
size: .; D: .; V: TRBV7-9; J: TRBJ1-2; length: 14; DNA: TGTGCCAGCAGCTCCGGGGTCATCCATGGCGGCTACACCTTC; CDR3: CASSSGVIHGGYTF
size: many; D: TRBD2; V: TRBV20-1; J: TRBJ2-3; length: 15; DNA: TGCAGTGCTAGACCACCGGGGGGTTTGGTAGATACGCAGTATTTT; CDR3: CSARPPGGLVDTQYF
size: .; D: TRBD1; V: TRBV5-1; J: TRBJ1-1; length: 15; DNA: TGCGCCAGCAGCCGCATGGACAGGGGGCAAACTGAAGCTTTCTTT; CDR3: CASSRMDRGQTEAFF
size: many; D: .; V: TRBV24-1; J: TRBJ2-1; length: 14; DNA: TGTGCCACCAGTGATGCCGGAGTCCACAATGAGCAGTTCTTC; CDR3: CATSDAGVHNEQFF
size: .; D: .; V: TRBV14; J: TRBJ2-1; length: 12; DNA: TGTGCCAGCAGCCAAGAACAGCGGGAGCAGTTCTTC; CDR3: CASSQEQREQFF
size: many; D: .; V: TRBV28; J: TRBJ2-2; length: 15; DNA: TGTGCCAGCAGTTTGGCCATAGCGTCTACCGGGGAGCTGTTTTTT; CDR3: CASSLAIASTGELFF
size: .; D: TRBD2; V: TRBV28; J: TRBJ2-7; length: 15; DNA: TGTGCCAGCAGTTTGGATGGCGGGAGCTCCTACGAGCAGTACTTC; CDR3: CASSLDGGSSYEQYF
size: few; D: .; V: TRBV28; J: TRBJ1-6; length: 15; DNA: TGTGCCAGCAACACCCCGCGCTTGTCATCCTCACCCCTCCACTTT; CDR3: CASNTPRLSSSPLHF
size: many; D: TRBD2; V: TRBV29-1; J: TRBJ2-7; length: 14; DNA: TGCAGCGTTATGACCGGGACTAGGAACTACGAGCAGTACTTC; CDR3: CSVMTGTRNYEQYF
size: few; D: .; V: TRBV4-3; J: TRBJ2-7; length: 14; DNA: TGCGCCAGCAGCCAAGAGGCAGGGGCCTACGAGCAGTACTTC; CDR3: CASSQEAGAYEQYF
size: .; D: TRBD1; V: TRBV7-9; J: TRBJ2-4; length: 19; DNA: TGTGCCAGCAGCTCAAGGACAGATACAGGGGGCAACGCCAAAAACATTCAGTACTTC; CDR3: CASSSRTDTGGNAKNIQYF
size: .; D: .; V: TRBV29-1; J: TRBJ2-3; length: 13; DNA: TGCAGCGTCCAGCTCAGGGGGGAAGATACGCAGTATTTT; CDR3: CSVQLRGEDTQYF
size: many; D: .; V: TRBV5-1; J: TRBJ2-1; length: 14; DNA: TGCGCCAGCACCTTTAATGCAGGGGACAATGAGCAGTTCTTC; CDR3: CASTFNAGDNEQFF
size: few; D: TRBD2; V: TRBV6-1; J: TRBJ2-7; length: 15; DNA: TGTGCCAGCAGTGAGGGGACTAGCGGCCACTACGAGCAGTACTTC; CDR3: CASSEGTSGHYEQYF